This T cell receptor (beta chain) originates from a study of blood T cell repertoires in COVID-19. Looking at the study overall: Samples came from the United States, Italy and Spain, spanning acute and convalescent COVID-19.

Cohorts were assigned according to the clinical history that participants reported. Symptom resolution, clearance, or two negative PCRs marked donors in Cohort 3 as recovered. Germline lookup yields CDR1 PRHDT and CDR2 FYEKMQ (reference sequence). The CDR3 consists of 16 residues. The junction had 9 bases not matched to a gene; V was cut back by 2 bases and J by 5 bases. TCRdb's table, derived via immunoSEQ multiplex PCR, lists solely in-frame clones and lacks some. The sample holds around 310,000 clones; roughly nine tenths are singletons and the top ten take more than 9%. The chain carries TRBV13 and TRBJ2-3, with 8 nucleotides matching TRBD2. This TCR came from a young woman who had recovered from COVID-19. The sequenced sample was PBMCs or T cells enriched from blood (not recorded which). The CDR3 DNA sequence: TGTGCCAGCAGCTTAAAAACTAGCGGTTTGGGAGATACGCAGTATTTT. Translating gives CASSLKTSGLGDTQYF.